These T cell receptor beta chains were read from a single sample in a study of CD8+ T cells in alopecia areata. Assay used: immunoSEQ multiplex PCR; TCRdb lists only in-frame clones, some missing. The repertoire has about 97,000 clones, 41% of them found once; the top ten carry approximately 1.5%. Sample: CD4+ T cells sorted from blood. The receptors derive from a human donor with alopecia areata. The CDR3 runs from the conserved cysteine through the conserved F or W. The D gene is left open where the match is weak. Some rows have no size entry. The others give once, few or many, or a class for an expanded clone.

>TRBJ2-7|TRBV28|NA|NA
TGTGCCAGCAGTTTATTGTCTTCTCGCAGGGACAACGAGCAGTACTTC
CASSLLSSRRDNEQYF
>TRBJ1-1|TRBV15|NA|TRBD1
TGTGCCACCAGCAGTGTTGACAGGGCCACTGAAGCTTTCTTT
CATSSVDRATEAFF
>TRBJ1-1|TRBV29-1|few|NA
TGCAGCGTTTCAGGGTTGGGGAACACTGAAGCTTTCTTT
CSVSGLGNTEAFF
>TRBJ1-4|TRBV29-1|NA|NA
TGCAGCGCCCATGATAATGAAAAACTGTTTTTT
CSAHDNEKLFF
>TRBJ2-3|TRBV27|NA|NA
TGTGCCAGTAAGAGACAGGGCACAGATACGCAGTATTTT
CASKRQGTDTQYF
>TRBJ2-5|TRBV6-6|NA|TRBD1
TGTGCCAGCAGTTATCCCCACAGGGGACAAGAGACCCAGTACTTC
CASSYPHRGQETQYF
>TRBJ2-7|TRBV18|NA|NA
TGTGCCAGCTCACCCGGTAGTTCTATTGAGCAGTACTTC
CASSPGSSIEQYF
>TRBJ2-1|TRBV7-2|NA|NA
TGTGCCAGCAGCTTAGGGGCGGGATTCAATGAGCAGTTCTTC
CASSLGAGFNEQFF
>TRBJ2-7|TRBV28|many|TRBD2
TGTGCCAGCAGCCGTGGGACTAGCGGGAACTACGAGCAGTACTTC
CASSRGTSGNYEQYF
>TRBJ2-2|TRBV28|few|TRBD2
TGTGCCAGCACGGGAGGCACCGGGGAGCTGTTTTTT
CASTGGTGELFF
>TRBJ2-7|TRBV6-5|NA|TRBD1
TGTGCCAGCAGTCCGGACAGGGGGGTCTACGAGCAGTACTTC
CASSPDRGVYEQYF
>TRBJ2-7|TRBV18|NA|TRBD1
TGTGCCAGCTCACCACCGTCCCCCCGACAGGGCAACTACGAGCAGTACTTC
CASSPPSPRQGNYEQYF
>TRBJ2-3|TRBV2|NA|TRBD2
TGTGCCAGCATCCCCGGACTAGCGACGGATACGCAGTATTTT
CASIPGLATDTQYF
>TRBJ2-5|TRBV4-1|few|NA
TGCGCCAGCAGCCATACCCTCACAAAAGAGACCCAGTACTTC
CASSHTLTKETQYF
>TRBJ2-1|TRBV5-1|few|TRBD2
TGCGCCAGCAGCCCCGGCAGCGGGATCGGGATCTTC
CASSPGSGIGIF
>TRBJ1-5|TRBV27|few|TRBD1
TGTGCCAGCAGTTCTGCATTGACAGGGCACCGGCAGCCCCAGCATTTT
CASSSALTGHRQPQHF
>TRBJ2-5|TRBV5-1|NA|TRBD1
TGCGCCAGCAGCAGGGACAGGGGCGTAGAGACCCAGTACTTC
CASSRDRGVETQYF